This TCR beta chain is from a study of monozygotic twins with inflammatory bowel disease. General study points: The sharing of clonotypes with others was lower in IBD patients than in healthy twins, especially with disease activity.

Details on this clonotype: Its antigen is as yet unknown.

This CDR3 comprises 15 residues. Germline CDR1 is MGHRA and CDR2 is YSYEKL. Blood was collected, roughly 2.5 ml per donor. TCRalpha along with TCRbeta cDNA was subjected to two nested PCRs lasting roughly 15 and 9 cycles. From its re-call of the 5' RACE reads, TCRdb lists each CDR3 protein once, without DNA. The sample includes around 140,000 distinct CDR3 sequences. The rearrangement joins TRBV4-1 to TRBJ2-7. Sequencing was done on a sample of blood. This TCR came from a human donor with ulcerative colitis or Crohn's disease, or a healthy co-twin of an affected twin (not recorded which). The CDR3 sequence is CASSQDSMTSYEQYF.